The 29 T cell receptor beta chains below come from one sample, sequenced in a study of Graves' ophthalmopathy and Graves' hyperthyroidism. Transcripts of RNA were the source for amplifying TCR beta CDR3 regions. Second-round multiplex PCR came after a first-round RT-PCR that employed HTBI primers. TCRdb redid the calling of the multiplex PCR reads with MiXCR, one entry per CDR3 protein. In the table there are roughly 1.1 million distinct CDR3 sequences, about 40% of which are singletons. The specimen was peripheral blood or thyroid tissue (not recorded which). The receptor source for this set is an adult man with Graves' hyperthyroidism.

V and J are TRBV7-8 and TRBJ2-2, with 10 nucleotides matching TRBD2. Germline V gene lookup returns CDR1 SGHVS and CDR2 FQNEAQ. V lost 6 bases and J lost 6; bases outside the gene matches: 7. CDR3 size: 15 residues. The CDR3, as DNA: TGTGCCAGCAGTCAGAGCGGGGGGGCACCCGGGGAGCTGTTTTTT. Encoded protein: CASSQSGGAPGELFF.

The chain recombines TRBV10-1 with TRBJ2-3; the D gene could be TRBD1 or TRBD2 (6 bases each). The CDR3 contains 18 residues. Germline V gene data show CDR1 as WNHNN and CDR2 as SYGVQD (reference sequence). Trimming took 0 bases from V and 5 from J, leaving 21 bases between them. The CDR3 coding sequence is TGCGCCAGCAGTGAGTCGACTCTTACTATCGGGGGCCGAGATACGCAGTATTTT. It specifies CASSESTLTIGGRDTQYF.

This clonotype was seen ten or more times. V usage is TRBV20-1 and J usage is TRBJ1-2; TRBD1 aligns across 7 bases. This CDR3 spans 12 amino acids. The trim removed 6 bases at V and 3 bases at J, leaving 4 bases unmatched. The V gene's germline CDR1 is DFQATT and CDR2 SNEGSKA (reference sequence). The CDR3 DNA reads as TGCAGTGCACACGACAGGGACTATGGCTACACCTTC. Its translation is CSAHDRDYGYTF.

The CDR3 protein is CASSLAAGTPYEQYF. The CDR3 DNA reads TGCGCCAGCAGCTTGGCCGCAGGGACTCCCTACGAGCAGTACTTC. The chain is built from TRBV5-1 and TRBJ2-7; D possibly corresponds to TRBD2 (6 bases). V lost 0 bases, J lost 2 bases, and 12 bases lay in between. CDR3 length: 15 amino acids. The germline gives CDR1 SGHRS, CDR2 YFSETQ. The full variable domain, rest sourced from reference TRBV5-1 and TRBJ2-7, is KAGVTQTPRYLIKTRGQQVTLSCSPISGHRSVSWYQQTPGQGLQFLFEYFSETQRNKGNFPGRFSGRQFSNSRSEMNVSTLELGDSALYLCASSLAAGTPYEQYFGPGTRLTVT.

This clonotype has at least ten counts. This chain uses TRBV20-1 with TRBJ1-2; the D is unclear. Germline CDR1 is DFQATT and CDR2 is SNEGSKA (reference sequence). CDR3 length equals 12 residues. Trimming stripped 8 bases from V and 8 bases from J, with 18 bases between. The CDR3 nucleotides are TGCAGTAAAACGGGCGGGGAACGAGGCTACACCTTC. It translates to CSKTGGERGYTF.

On this clonotype: A much larger clone lies one base from this, so it may be a read error. The CDR3 DNA reads as TGTGCCAGCAGCTTAGAGGGGGGGCCCGGGCAGTACTTC. Protein: CASSLEGGPGQYF. This rearrangement joins TRBV7-9 to TRBJ2-7; possible D gene TRBD2, 7 bases. Germline V CDR1 and CDR2: SEHNR, FQNEAQ (reference sequence). V dropped 1 base and J dropped 9 bases, with 13 bases sitting between them. The CDR3 has 13 amino acids.

This clonotype was counted between two and nine times. This chain connects TRBV6-2 or TRBV6-3 to TRBJ2-7; tentatively, D is TRBD2 (5 bases). V lost 4 bases and J lost 0, with 13 bases in between. CDR3 size: 15 residues. Germline CDR1 MNHEY, CDR2 SVGEGT. The chain's CDR3 is CASSFGVLYSYEQYF. CDR3 bases: TGTGCCAGCAGTTTCGGGGTCCTTTACTCCTACGAGCAGTACTTC.

This clonotype came up a few times. The chain has TRBV24-1 and TRBJ2-5; D possibly matches TRBD1 or TRBD2 (5 bases each). Germline V CDR1 and CDR2: KGHDR, SFDVKD. The CDR3 runs 13 residues. Trimming took 5 bases from V and 3 from J, leaving 9 bases between them. CDR3 loop: CATSAGTEETQYF. The CDR3 bases are TGTGCCACCAGTGCCGGGACGGAAGAGACCCAGTACTTC.

This clonotype was counted between two and nine times. This chain links TRBV6-6 with TRBJ2-6, with no clear D. CDR3 size: 17 residues. Per the germline V gene, CDR1 is MNHNY and CDR2 is SVGAGI (reference sequence). V was trimmed by 2 bases and J by 2 bases, leaving 13 bases between them. The CDR3 region has the DNA TGTGCCAGCAGTTACGCGGCAGGTCTTCCTGGGGCCAACGTCCTGACTTTC. Encoded protein: CASSYAAGLPGANVLTF.

To note about this clonotype: The germline gene is not matched at one end of the junction; a read error may be the cause. The CDR3 here is CAWSGKQGAYEQYF. DNA of the CDR3: TGTGCCTGGAGTGGTAAACAGGGTGCCTACGAGCAGTACTTC. The chain is built from TRBV10-2 and TRBJ2-7, with a tentative D call TRBD1 (6 bases). Germline CDR1 is WSHSY and CDR2 is SAAADI. There are 14 residues in the CDR3.

The genes are TRBV15 and TRBJ2-5; 13 bases fit TRBD2. The CDR3 has 18 amino acids. Germline CDR1 LNHNV, CDR2 YYDKDF (reference sequence). V lost 1 base to trimming and J lost 1 base; unmatched junction nucleotides: 6. The CDR3 is CATSRGLTSGGPQETQYF. The CDR3 DNA reads as TGTGCCACCAGCAGAGGACTGACTAGCGGGGGGCCCCAAGAGACCCAGTACTTC.

This clonotype was counted ten times or more. The chain combines TRBV11-2 with TRBJ1-4, with D possibly TRBD1 on 6 matching bases. Germline CDR1 SGHAT, CDR2 FQNNGV. The CDR3 covers 16 residues. Trimming removed 0 bases at V and 6 bases at J, with 14 bases between. DNA of the CDR3: TGTGCCAGCAGCTTAGATAGAACCCCAGGGGATGAAAAACTGTTTTTT. It specifies CASSLDRTPGDEKLFF.

This chain joins TRBV20-1 and TRBJ1-2, with D possibly TRBD1 on 5 matching bases. This CDR3 has 14 residues. V was cut by 1 base and J by 4 bases, with 13 bases left in between. Germline V gene data show CDR1 as DFQATT and CDR2 as SNEGSKA (reference sequence). CDR3 region: CSARGGRGSYGYTF. The CDR3 nucleotides are TGCAGTGCTAGAGGGGGACGGGGAAGCTATGGCTACACCTTC.

This chain connects TRBV19 to TRBJ2-5; D not certain. This CDR3 is built from 16 residues. In germline, CDR1 is LNHDA, CDR2 SQIVND (reference sequence). The V end lost 6 bases, the J end lost 5 bases, and 22 bases lay between the germline ends. In DNA form, the CDR3 reads TGTGCCAGTAGGCCACCCACCGTGGGTATAAGGGAGACCCAGTACTTC. The encoded protein is CASRPPTVGIRETQYF.

In its sample, this clonotype was seen many times. This chain connects TRBV7-9 to TRBJ2-5; 11 positions agree with TRBD1. Germline CDR1 reads SEHNR; CDR2 reads FQNEAQ (reference sequence). J lost 2 bases, V lost 5 bases, and 7 bases had no gene match. The CDR3 runs to 16 residues. The CDR3 loop is CASSDRDRGIQETQYF. Written as DNA, the CDR3 is TGTGCCAGCAGCGACCGGGACAGGGGGATTCAAGAGACCCAGTACTTC.

This clonotype has a count of ten or more. The genes are TRBV10-3 and TRBJ2-5; D might be TRBD2 (6 bases). Germline V gives CDR1 ENHRY, CDR2 SYGVKD. The CDR3 consists of 16 residues. V gave up 4 bases and J gave up 0 bases, with 15 bases separating them. The CDR3 DNA reads TGTGCCATCAGTGGATCCCCGGAGGGGAACCAAGAGACCCAGTACTTC. Its translation is CAISGSPEGNQETQYF.

The chain employs TRBV6-1 and TRBJ1-6; D is ambiguous. This CDR3 comprises 14 residues. The germline V gene has CDR1 MNHNS and CDR2 SASEGT. V was cut by 7 bases and J by 1 base, with 8 bases left in between. CDR3 loop: CASTKGSYNSPLHF. In DNA form, the CDR3 reads TGTGCCAGCACCAAAGGGTCCTATAATTCACCCCTCCACTTT.

The table lists this clonotype with many counts. This chain connects TRBV5-1 to TRBJ2-6, with D uncertain. The length of the CDR3 is 17 residues. V lost 3 bases to trimming and J lost 3 bases, with 16 bases between them. Germline lookup yields CDR1 SGHRS and CDR2 YFSETQ. This chain's CDR3 is CASSSVGDLRGANVLTF. In nucleotides, the CDR3 is TGCGCCAGCAGCTCGGTGGGCGACCTCCGTGGGGCCAACGTCCTGACTTTC.

The table lists this clonotype with a few counts. The V gene is TRBV2, the J gene TRBJ2-7; 9 bases are a match to TRBD1. The J segment lost 6 bases and the V segment lost 6 bases, leaving 18 bases of the junction unmatched. Germline V gene data show CDR1 as SNHLY and CDR2 as FYNNEI. The CDR3 runs 17 residues. The CDR3 DNA reads TGTGCCAGCAGCGGCGGTACAGGGGGCGATTCCTACCGCGAGCAGTACTTC. Translation gives CASSGGTGGDSYREQYF.

Worth noting for this clonotype: A read error may account for a junction end that differs from germline. J is TRBJ1-2 and V is TRBV10-2; D not resolved. Germline CDR1 and CDR2: WSHSY and SAAADI. This CDR3 region has 14 residues. The CDR3 DNA follows: TGCGCCAGCGGTGAGTCTGGGCAGTACTATGGCTACACCTTC. It is translated as CASGESGQYYGYTF.

A single count supports this clonotype. The chain has TRBV11-2 and TRBJ1-2; tentatively, D is TRBD1 (5 bases). Per germline, CDR1 SGHAT and CDR2 FQNNGV. Trimming stripped 5 bases from V and 2 bases from J, with 18 bases between. The CDR3 length is 16 residues. CDR3 in DNA: TGTGCCAGCAGCCCGCCGGGACGGAAAAAGAACTATGGCTACACCTTC. Its translation is CASSPPGRKKNYGYTF.

This chain uses TRBV3-1 with TRBJ2-7; D is perhaps TRBD1 (6 bases). Germline V gene data show CDR1 as LGHDT and CDR2 as YNNKEL (reference sequence). The CDR3 is 15 amino acids. The ends were cut back, 4 bases at V and 5 bases at J, with 18 bases in the middle. CDR3 sequence: CASSPQGQVLNEQYF. The CDR3 coding sequence is TGTGCCAGCAGCCCCCAGGGGCAGGTCCTGAACGAGCAGTACTTC.

The chain employs TRBV12-3 or TRBV12-4 and TRBJ1-4; D remains unclear. The V end lost 5 bases, the J end lost 5 bases, and 15 bases lay between the germline ends. The CDR3 is 15 residues long. CDR3 in DNA: TGTGCCAGCAGTACCCGAACGACGGGCAATGAAAAACTGTTTTTT. Translation: CASSTRTTGNEKLFF.

This clonotype was detected ten times or more. The chain recombines TRBV12-3 or TRBV12-4 with TRBJ2-2; D gene uncertain. V lost 3 bases and J lost 4, with 3 bases in between. This CDR3 contains 12 residues. CDR3 sequence reads: CASSFFTGELFF. CDR3 coding DNA: TGTGCCAGCAGTTTCTTCACCGGGGAGCTGTTTTTT.

V and J are TRBV9 and TRBJ1-5; 7 positions agree with TRBD1. The germline V gene encodes CDR1 SGDLS and CDR2 YYNGEE. The CDR3 has 16 amino acids. The V and J ends lost 4 bases and 6 bases, in that order; junction bases with no gene match: 13. CDR3: CASSPSTGVVSQPQHF. The CDR3 nucleotides are TGTGCCAGCAGCCCGAGTACAGGGGTGGTGAGTCAGCCCCAGCATTTT.

The chain is built from TRBV29-1 and TRBJ1-4; TRBD1 is a possible D gene (5 bases). The CDR3 contains 14 residues. The V gene lost 8 bases and the J gene lost 8 bases, with 21 bases spanning the gap. Germline V gene data show CDR1 as SQVTM and CDR2 as ANQGSEA. The CDR3 loop is CSLAVGAGDEKLFF. In DNA, the CDR3 is TGCAGCTTGGCCGTTGGGGCGGGGGACGAAAAACTGTTTTTT.

There are many counts of this clonotype. The chain carries TRBV24-1 and TRBJ2-5; the match to TRBD1 covers 8 bases. From germline, CDR1 is KGHDR and CDR2 SFDVKD. This CDR3 contains 14 residues. Trimming at V came to 5 bases and at J to 4 bases, leaving 5 bases not matched to a gene. CDR3 DNA: TGTGCCACCAGTGCAGGACAGGGTCTAGAGACCCAGTACTTC. It translates to CATSAGQGLETQYF.

A word on this clonotype: Given a much more abundant clone one base away, this may be a read error. The V gene is TRBV20-1, the J gene TRBJ1-6; no firm D call. Trimming took 5 bases from V and 11 from J, leaving 13 bases between them. The CDR3 runs 12 residues. In germline, CDR1 is DFQATT, CDR2 SNEGSKA (reference sequence). In nucleotides, the CDR3 is TGCAGTGCTCCCACAGAAGACCCACCCCTCCACTTT. It encodes CSAPTEDPPLHF.

This clonotype occurred many times. J is TRBJ1-3 and V is TRBV4-3, with D unresolved. V was trimmed by 4 bases and J by 7 bases, leaving 11 bases between them. This CDR3 spans 13 amino acids. Germline CDR1 LGHNA, CDR2 YSLEER. DNA for the CDR3: TGCGCCAGCAGCCCTGAATTAGGGAACACCATATATTTT. Translated: CASSPELGNTIYF.